Below are 28 T cell receptor beta chains sequenced from a single sample in a study of T cell responses to AZD1222 COVID-19 vaccine. Method: immunoSEQ multiplex PCR; TCRdb's copy keeps in-frame clones and lacks some. The sample carries about 93,000 clones, nearly 90% recorded once. Specimen: peripheral blood, collected on day 0 of MenACWY control vaccination. The receptors originated from an adult in good health.

The rearrangement uses TRBV19 and TRBJ1-3; D possibly corresponds to TRBD1 (5 bases). Germline CDR1 reads LNHDA; CDR2 reads SQIVND (reference sequence). Trimming left V 1 base short and J 0 bases short, with 13 bases between. The CDR3 has 17 amino acids. Here the CDR3 reads CASSIATGAYSGNTIYF. The CDR3 DNA is TGTGCCAGTAGTATAGCCACAGGCGCCTACTCTGGAAACACCATATATTTT.

This chain links TRBV12-3 or TRBV12-4 with TRBJ2-7, with D possibly TRBD2 on 5 matching bases. V lost 5 bases and J lost 4, with 9 bases in between. The CDR3 is 12 amino acids. Here the CDR3 reads CASSPGVYEQYF. The CDR3 region has the DNA TGTGCCAGCAGTCCCGGGGTTTACGAGCAGTACTTC.

The chain recombines TRBV10-2 with TRBJ1-1, with D possibly being TRBD1 (5 bases). This CDR3 is built from 13 residues. Germline V gives CDR1 WSHSY, CDR2 SAAADI. V was clipped by 0 bases and J by 8 bases, with 10 bases between them. CDR3 sequence: CASSESREGEAFF. CDR3 DNA sequence: TGCGCCAGCAGTGAGTCTAGGGAGGGGGAAGCTTTCTTT.

This chain links TRBV10-2 with TRBJ1-4, with 8 nucleotides matching TRBD1. The CDR3 is 14 amino acids. Trimming removed 5 bases from V and 2 bases from J; junction bases left unmatched: 1. Germline-derived CDR1 and CDR2 are WSHSY and SAAADI. CDR3 region: CASSRTGTNEKLFF. The CDR3 region has the DNA TGCGCCAGCAGTCGGACAGGGACTAATGAAAAACTGTTTTTT.

A single count supports this clone. The chain has TRBV15 and TRBJ1-5; D is perhaps TRBD1 (5 bases). The CDR3 has 15 residues. The germline V gene encodes CDR1 LNHNV and CDR2 YYDKDF (reference sequence). V lost 1 base and J lost 0, with 7 bases in between. CDR3 residues: CATSRARASNQPQHF. The CDR3 DNA is TGTGCCACCAGCAGAGCCAGGGCTAGCAATCAGCCCCAGCATTTT. Drawing the rest from reference TRBV15 and TRBJ1-5, the complete variable domain is DAMVIQNPRYQVTQFGKPVTLSCSQTLNHNVMYWYQQKSSQAPKLLFHYYDKDFNNEADTPDNFQSRRPNTSFCFLDIRSPGLGDTAMYLCATSRARASNQPQHFGDGTRLSIL.

The V gene is TRBV19, the J gene TRBJ1-6; 8 nucleotides match TRBD1. The CDR3 has 14 amino acids. The germline CDR1 and CDR2 sequences are LNHDA and SQIVND (reference sequence). The V and J ends lost 6 bases and 5 bases, in that order; junction bases with no gene match: 3. This chain's CDR3 is CASSQTGDNSPLHF. For the CDR3, the DNA is TGTGCCAGTAGCCAGACAGGGGATAATTCACCCCTCCACTTT.

A single count supports this clone. V usage is TRBV7-2 and J usage is TRBJ2-7, with D possibly matching TRBD1 (6 bases). The CDR3 spans 16 residues. The ends were cut back, 5 bases at V and 2 bases at J, with 19 bases in the middle. Germline V gives CDR1 SGHTA, CDR2 FQGNSA. CDR3 bases: TGTGCCAGCAGCCGGACAGCGACTACTGTGACCTACGAGCAGTACTTC. It codes for CASSRTATTVTYEQYF.

The chain joins TRBV3-1 (or the pseudogene TRBV3-2) to TRBJ1-1, with 7 bases aligning to TRBD1. V lost 0 bases to trimming and J lost 12 bases; unmatched junction nucleotides: 10. Germline-derived CDR1 and CDR2 are LGHDT and YNNKEL (reference sequence). CDR3 length: 14 amino acids. The CDR3 nucleotides read TGTGCCAGCAGCCAAGAGGGGGAGGACAGGTCGACTTTCTTT. It translates to CASSQEGEDRSTFF.

This clone occurred once. The chain recombines TRBV14 with TRBJ1-1; D is unresolved. The CDR3 contains 13 residues. Trimming cost V 5 bases and J 5 bases, with 12 bases left between them. Germline V gene lookup returns CDR1 SGHDN and CDR2 FVKESK. CDR3 amino acids: CASSWTATTEAFF. CDR3 sequence (DNA): TGTGCCAGCAGCTGGACGGCAACGACTGAAGCTTTCTTT.

This CDR3 is CASRLGQKLIEVDNEQFF. In DNA form, the CDR3 reads TGTGCCAGCCGATTGGGACAGAAACTTATAGAAGTCGACAATGAGCAGTTCTTC. V usage is TRBV3-1 (or the pseudogene TRBV3-2) and J usage is TRBJ2-1, with 7 bases aligning to TRBD1. CDR1 and CDR2 from the germline V gene are LGHDT and YNNKEL (reference sequence). V lost 8 bases and J lost 5; bases outside the gene matches: 21. This CDR3 is built from 18 residues.

This clone was seen only a few times. J is TRBJ2-3 and V is TRBV10-3, with unresolved D. Trimming removed 4 bases from V and 6 bases from J, with 11 bases in between. The CDR3 is made up of 13 amino acids. Germline CDR1 ENHRY, CDR2 SYGVKD. CDR3: CAISVGPLDTQYF. Here the CDR3 DNA reads TGTGCCATCAGTGTCGGGCCCCTCGATACGCAGTATTTT.

This chain links TRBV19 with TRBJ1-5; the match to TRBD1 covers 10 bases. Per germline, CDR1 LNHDA and CDR2 SQIVND (reference sequence). V was clipped by 5 bases and J by 2 bases; unmatched bases: 6. CDR3 size: 16 residues. CDR3 in DNA: TGTGCCAGTAGTCCCCGACAGGGGGCCGGCAATCAGCCCCAGCATTTT. It translates to CASSPRQGAGNQPQHF.

The chain couples TRBV7-9 to TRBJ1-2; 7 nucleotides agree with TRBD1. The V and J ends lost 1 base and 8 bases, in that order; junction bases with no gene match: 7. The CDR3 has 14 residues. The germline CDR1 and CDR2 sequences are SEHNR and FQNEAQ (reference sequence). CDR3 DNA sequence: TGTGCCAGCAGCTTAGTAGAGGCAGGGGGAGGCTACACCTTC. Translating gives CASSLVEAGGGYTF.

The V gene is TRBV7-8, the J gene TRBJ2-7; D may match TRBD1 or TRBD2 (5 bases each). V gave up 5 bases and J gave up 0 bases, with 8 bases separating them. The CDR3 covers 13 residues. Germline values: CDR1 SGHVS, CDR2 FQNEAQ. Here the CDR3 reads CASSQGRSYEQYF. For the CDR3, the DNA is TGTGCCAGCAGCCAGGGACGCTCCTACGAGCAGTACTTC. Drawing the rest from reference TRBV7-8 and TRBJ2-7, the complete variable domain is GAGVSQSPRYKVAKRGQDVALRCDPISGHVSLFWYQQALGQGPEFLTYFQNEAQLDKSGLPSDRFFAERPEGSVSTLKIQRTQQEDSAVYLCASSQGRSYEQYFGPGTRLTVT.

The rearrangement joins TRBV10-2 to TRBJ1-5; 10 bases map to TRBD1. V gave up 6 bases and J gave up 5 bases; unmatched junction bases: 1. In germline, CDR1 is WSHSY, CDR2 SAAADI. The CDR3 is 13 amino acids. The CDR3 is CASRGTGDQPQHF. In nucleotides, the CDR3 is TGCGCCAGCAGGGGGACAGGGGATCAGCCCCAGCATTTT.

The rearrangement joins TRBV7-2 to TRBJ2-1, with D perhaps matching TRBD2 (6 bases). The CDR3 extends over 16 amino acids. Germline V gene sequence: CDR1 SGHTA, CDR2 FQGNSA. With 1 base removed from V and 0 bases from J, the gap between germline ends came to 10 bases. CDR3 nucleotides: TGTGCCAGCAGCTTAGTTATCGGGAGCTCCTACAATGAGCAGTTCTTC. Protein sequence: CASSLVIGSSYNEQFF.

The chain uses TRBV18 and TRBJ1-4; weak D call: TRBD1 (6 bases). Germline CDR1 reads KGHSH; CDR2 reads LQKENI. Trimming removed 5 bases from V and 5 bases from J, with 12 bases in between. The CDR3 spans 14 residues. CDR3 coding DNA: TGTGCCAGCTCATCCAGGGGTACCAATGAAAAACTGTTTTTT. Its translation is CASSSRGTNEKLFF. Full variable domain (rest looked up from reference TRBV18 and TRBJ1-4): NAGVMQNPRHLVRRRGQEARLRCSPMKGHSHVYWYRQLPEEGLKFMVYLQKENIIDESGMPKERFSAEFPKEGPSILRIQQVVRGDSAAYFCASSSRGTNEKLFFGSGTQLSVL.

V is TRBV27 and J is TRBJ2-2; a possible D gene is TRBD2 (6 bases). Germline V gene data show CDR1 as MNHEY and CDR2 as SMNVEV (reference sequence). Trimming stripped 5 bases from V and 2 bases from J, with 15 bases between. CDR3 size: 16 residues. DNA of the CDR3: TGTGCCAGCAGTCCCCCAGGGAGGAGTAACACCGGGGAGCTGTTTTTT. It translates to CASSPPGRSNTGELFF.

The chain has TRBV7-2 and TRBJ2-1; D gene uncertain. Looked up from germline, CDR1 is SGHTA and CDR2 is FQGNSA. CDR3 length: 16 amino acids. V lost 1 base to trimming and J lost 0 bases, with 10 bases between them. The DNA for the CDR3 is TGTGCCAGCAGCTTAGACTCACTTAGCTCCTACAATGAGCAGTTCTTC. It is translated as CASSLDSLSSYNEQFF. The complete variable domain, with remaining parts taken from reference TRBV7-2 and TRBJ2-1, reads GAGVSQSPSNKVTEKGKDVELRCDPISGHTALYWYRQSLGQGLEFLIYFQGNSAPDKSGLPSDRFSAERTGGSVSTLTIQRTQQEDSAVYLCASSLDSLSSYNEQFFGPGTRLTVL.

The CDR3 DNA reads TGTGCCAGCAGCTCGACTAGCGGGGGGGAAATAAGCACAGATACGCAGTATTTT. Its protein is CASSSTSGGEISTDTQYF. This chain joins TRBV5-4 and TRBJ2-3; 14 positions match TRBD2. This CDR3 region has 18 residues. Trimming cost V 3 bases and J 0 bases; bases outside gene matches: 6. Germline V lookup: CDR1 SGHNT, CDR2 YYREEE (reference sequence).

This chain joins TRBV18 and TRBJ1-6; D not resolved. CDR3 length: 13 residues. V was clipped by 3 bases and J by 9 bases, with 9 bases between them. Looked up from germline, CDR1 is KGHSH and CDR2 is LQKENI. The CDR3 nucleotides read TGTGCCAGCTCACCCGCTATGGCTTCACCCCTCCACTTT. The encoded protein is CASSPAMASPLHF.

The CDR3 DNA follows: TGTGCCAGCAGCCAAGGGGGGACCCTTCGGGTCTGGAACACTGAAGCTTTCTTT. Protein: CASSQGGTLRVWNTEAFF. This sequence joins TRBV4-2 and TRBJ1-1, with D maybe TRBD1 (5 bases). V was pared by 1 base and J by 1 base, with 19 bases between. Germline V lookup: CDR1 LGHNA, CDR2 YNFKEQ. This CDR3 has 18 amino acids.

In this sample, this clone turned up a few times. V is TRBV4-3 and J is TRBJ2-1, with D tentatively TRBD1 (6 bases). The CDR3 spans 18 residues. CDR1 is LGHNA, CDR2 YSLEER, per germline. V was shortened by 4 bases and J by 7 bases, with 26 bases between the two germline ends. The CDR3 region is CASSPFRDTVWSGNEQFF. The CDR3 nucleotides read TGCGCCAGCAGCCCCTTTAGGGACACGGTTTGGTCTGGGAATGAGCAGTTCTTC.

This clone was picked up a small number of times. The genes are TRBV6-5 and TRBJ2-1; 13 bases agree with TRBD2. Germline trimming cut 2 bases from V and 8 bases from J; bases unmatched to any gene: 3. The CDR3 runs 15 residues. Looked up from germline, CDR1 is MNHEY and CDR2 is SVGAGI. The CDR3 loop is CASSYTSGGADEQFF. CDR3 bases: TGTGCCAGCAGTTACACTAGCGGGGGGGCGGATGAGCAGTTCTTC.

The chain joins TRBV7-3 to TRBJ2-2, with D perhaps TRBD2 (7 bases). The CDR3 consists of 15 residues. Looked up from germline, CDR1 is SGHTA and CDR2 is FQGTGA. The V end was cut by 4 bases, the J end by 4 bases, with 13 bases between. This chain's CDR3 is CASSSVGGATGELFF. In nucleotides, the CDR3 is TGTGCCAGCAGCTCCGTGGGGGGGGCCACCGGGGAGCTGTTTTTT.

This rearrangement joins TRBV30 to TRBJ1-6, with 10 positions matching TRBD1. This CDR3 is built from 15 residues. J was trimmed by 7 bases and V by 5 bases; bases with no gene match: 8. Per germline, CDR1 GTSNPN and CDR2 SVGIG (reference sequence). CDR3 sequence: CAWETGGLWNSPLHF. The CDR3 nucleotides are TGTGCCTGGGAGACAGGGGGCTTATGGAATTCACCCCTCCACTTT. The whole variable domain, filled in from reference TRBV30 and TRBJ1-6, reads SQTIHQWPATLVQPVGSPLSLECTVEGTSNPNLYWYRQAAGRGLQLLFYSVGIGQISSEVPQNLSASRPQDRQFILSSKKLLLSDSGFYLCAWETGGLWNSPLHFGNGTRLTVT.

The chain joins TRBV7-2 to TRBJ2-5; weak D call: TRBD2 (5 bases). The germline CDR1 and CDR2 sequences are SGHTA and FQGNSA. The V and J ends lost 1 base and 4 bases respectively, with 7 bases between them. The CDR3 is 13 amino acids. CDR3 sequence reads: CASSLDRGETQYF. CDR3 DNA: TGTGCCAGCAGCTTAGACCGGGGAGAGACCCAGTACTTC. The full variable domain, rest sourced from reference TRBV7-2 and TRBJ2-5, is GAGVSQSPSNKVTEKGKDVELRCDPISGHTALYWYRQSLGQGLEFLIYFQGNSAPDKSGLPSDRFSAERTGGSVSTLTIQRTQQEDSAVYLCASSLDRGETQYFGPGTRLLVL.

The genes are TRBV2 and TRBJ1-2; 7 positions match TRBD1. The CDR3 runs to 14 residues. Trimming removed 5 bases from V and 3 bases from J; junction bases left unmatched: 6. Germline V lookup: CDR1 SNHLY, CDR2 FYNNEI. In nucleotides, the CDR3 is TGTGCCAGCAGTTCGACAGGGAACTACTATGGCTACACCTTC. Protein: CASSSTGNYYGYTF.